The rows below give T cell receptor beta chains drawn from one sample of a study of post-analysis software for immune sequencing data. TCRdb processed the PCR reads anew with MiXCR; each CDR3 protein has one entry. The table shows over 700,000 distinct CDR3 sequences, with 25% to 30% occurring only once. Sequencing was performed on blood. The receptors originated from a girl aged 10 to 17 with multiple sclerosis. Both conserved end residues are part of each CDR3. D genes are given only for firm matches. Not every row has a clone size; where given, it reads once, few, many or a size class.

d_gene	abundance	v_gene	j_gene	CDR3aa	CDR3nt
TRBD1	NA	TRBV6-2/TRBV6-3	TRBJ2-7	CASSYVRRDRVFASGSQYF	TGTGCCAGCAGTTACGTCCGCCGGGACAGGGTATTCGCATCCGGTTCGCAGTACTTC
TRBD2	NA	TRBV4-3	TRBJ2-7	CASSQEWEGWGYEQYF	TGCGCCAGCAGCCAAGAGTGGGAGGGGTGGGGATACGAGCAGTACTTC
NA	many	TRBV12-3/TRBV12-4	TRBJ2-5	CASTVGGRQETQYF	TGTGCCAGCACCGTCGGGGGCCGACAAGAGACCCAGTACTTC
NA	NA	TRBV4-3	TRBJ2-7	CASSQGGTASYEQYF	TGCGCCAGCAGCCAGGGGGGGACAGCTTCCTACGAGCAGTACTTC
NA	NA	TRBV20-1	TRBJ1-4	CSASRGQGEEKLFF	TGCAGTGCTAGCCGCGGACAAGGAGAGGAAAAACTGTTTTTT
NA	NA	TRBV7-2	TRBJ1-2	CASSPGHGYTF	TGTGCCAGCAGCCCGGGACATGGCTACACCTTC
TRBD1	many	TRBV29-1	TRBJ1-2	CSVGTGEGGNGYTF	TGCAGCGTCGGGACAGGGGAAGGAGGGAATGGCTACACCTTC
NA	few	TRBV6-5	TRBJ2-3	CASSSRTYTDTQYF	TGTGCCAGCAGTTCTCGGACTTACACAGATACGCAGTATTTT
NA	NA	TRBV5-1	TRBJ2-1	CASSRDSTGNEQFF	TGTGCCAGCAGCCGGGACTCAACGGGGAATGAGCAGTTCTTC
TRBD1	NA	TRBV20-1	TRBJ2-7	CSQETGSSYEQYF	TGCAGCCAGGAGACAGGGAGCTCCTACGAGCAGTACTTC
NA	NA	TRBV7-9	TRBJ2-4	CASSIWSQLEDIQYF	TGTGCCAGCAGCATATGGTCTCAACTTGAAGACATTCAGTACTTC
NA	NA	TRBV12-3/TRBV12-4	TRBJ1-5	CTSSFYRDTGNQPQHF	TGTACCAGCAGTTTCTACCGGGACACGGGCAATCAGCCCCAGCATTTT
TRBD2	NA	TRBV2	TRBJ2-1	CASSVPAGGWWEQFF	TGTGCCAGCAGTGTGCCAGCGGGGGGCTGGTGGGAGCAGTTCTTC
TRBD1	few	TRBV29-1	TRBJ2-7	CSVEDKGQWSVEQYF	TGCAGCGTTGAAGATAAGGGACAGTGGAGTGTCGAGCAGTACTTC
NA	NA	TRBV29-1	TRBJ2-3	CSAGAVRHTDTQYF	TGCAGCGCTGGTGCGGTCCGTCATACAGATACGCAGTATTTT
NA	NA	TRBV15	TRBJ2-5	CATSRARQETQYF	TGTGCCACCAGCAGGGCAAGACAAGAGACCCAGTACTTC
TRBD2	NA	TRBV20-1	TRBJ2-5	CSARTSMRETQYF	TGCAGTGCCCGGACTAGCATGAGGGAGACCCAGTACTTC
NA	few	TRBV11-2	TRBJ2-7	CASGRAASYEQYF	TGTGCCAGCGGACGGGCGGCCTCCTACGAGCAGTACTTC
NA	few	TRBV7-2	TRBJ2-7	CASSPSGGAAVYEQYF	TGTGCCAGCAGCCCGTCTGGGGGGGCGGCAGTTTACGAGCAGTACTTC
NA	once	TRBV11-2	TRBJ2-3	CASRRLGPSTDTQYF	TGTGCCAGCAGAAGACTTGGACCTAGCACAGATACGCAGTATTTT
NA	NA	TRBV5-1	TRBJ2-1	CASSRGVGQGWYNEQFF	TGCGCCAGCAGCCGGGGGGTCGGACAGGGTTGGTACAATGAGCAGTTCTTC
NA	NA	TRBV6-2/TRBV6-3	TRBJ2-7	CASRPVAQEYEQYF	TGTGCCAGCAGACCCGTGGCTCAGGAATACGAGCAGTACTTC
NA	few	TRBV29-1	TRBJ2-3	CSVEFQVGGLSTDTQYF	TGCAGCGTTGAATTTCAGGTTGGGGGCTTGAGCACAGATACGCAGTATTTT
NA	NA	TRBV4-3	TRBJ2-2	CASSSRGWGTGELFF	TGCGCCAGCAGCTCCAGGGGTTGGGGGACCGGGGAGCTGTTTTTT
NA	few	TRBV6-6	TRBJ2-5	CASTQGTSLVETQYF	TGTGCCAGCACCCAGGGTACTAGTTTGGTAGAGACCCAGTACTTC
NA	NA	TRBV20-1	TRBJ2-3	CSASYVPREDTQYF	TGCAGTGCTAGTTACGTGCCAAGGGAAGATACGCAGTATTTT
TRBD1	few	TRBV7-2	TRBJ1-6	CASSLTRTGQGYRLGSPLHF	TGTGCCAGCAGCTTAACAAGGACGGGACAGGGGTATCGGTTGGGTTCACCCCTCCACTTT
NA	NA	TRBV6-5	TRBJ2-5	CASSPREQVGETQYF	TGTGCCAGCAGCCCAAGGGAACAGGTTGGGGAGACCCAGTACTTC
TRBD2	few	TRBV7-2	TRBJ2-1	CASSAHGTSGSYNEQFF	TGTGCCAGCAGCGCCCATGGGACTAGCGGCTCCTACAATGAGCAGTTCTTC
NA	few	TRBV5-1	TRBJ2-1	CASSLPGRYNEQFF	TGCGCCAGCAGCTTACCGGGACGGTACAATGAGCAGTTCTTC
TRBD2	NA	TRBV27	TRBJ2-7	CASSLSGTSFYNEQYF	TGTGCCAGCAGTTTATCCGGGACTAGTTTTTACAATGAGCAGTACTTC
TRBD1	NA	TRBV28	TRBJ2-7	CASSFGSGGGYEQYF	TGTGCCAGCAGTTTTGGGTCAGGGGGTGGCTACGAGCAGTACTTC
TRBD1	few	TRBV20-1	TRBJ1-6	CSGPGGVAYNSPLHF	TGCAGTGGCCCAGGGGGCGTAGCCTATAATTCACCCCTCCACTTT
NA	NA	TRBV4-2	TRBJ2-2	CASSPRDSNTGELFF	TGTGCCAGCAGCCCACGGGACTCGAACACCGGGGAGCTGTTTTTT
NA	few	TRBV20-1	TRBJ2-7	CSARDSRGSPHEQYF	TGCAGTGCTAGAGATAGTAGAGGGTCCCCCCACGAGCAGTACTTC
TRBD1	NA	TRBV29-1	TRBJ2-5	CSADRTGQSYELYF	TGCAGCGCCGACCGGACAGGGCAATCCTACGAGCTGTACTTC
TRBD2	few	TRBV6-1	TRBJ2-1	CASSGLARLGQFF	TGTGCCAGCAGCGGACTAGCCCGACTGGGGCAGTTCTTC
TRBD2	NA	TRBV5-5	TRBJ2-1	CASSIGLATYNEQFF	TGTGCCAGCAGCATCGGACTAGCGACCTACAATGAGCAGTTCTTC
TRBD1	NA	TRBV5-5	TRBJ2-7	CASSLDRDRRAYEQYF	TGTGCCAGCAGCCTCGACCGGGACAGGCGCGCCTACGAGCAGTACTTC
NA	NA	TRBV3-1	TRBJ1-2	CASSQFATGHWINYGYTF	TGTGCCAGCAGCCAATTCGCGACGGGCCATTGGATTAACTATGGCTACACCTTC
NA	many	TRBV11-1	TRBJ2-6	CASSTSSGANVLTF	TGTGCCAGCAGCACGAGCTCTGGGGCCAACGTCCTGACTTTC
TRBD1	NA	TRBV15	TRBJ2-7	CATSREGTGAYEQYF	TGTGCCACCAGCAGAGAGGGGACAGGGGCCTACGAGCAGTACTTC
NA	few	TRBV5-6	TRBJ2-1	CASSLGDIPTTQETQFF	TGTGCCAGCAGCTTGGGGGACATCCCCACAACACAAGAGACCCAGTTCTTC
TRBD2	few	TRBV27	TRBJ2-7	CASRITPGLAYEQYF	TGTGCCAGCAGGATCACCCCGGGACTAGCCTACGAGCAGTACTTC
NA	NA	TRBV12-3/TRBV12-4	TRBJ1-4	CASSLDSYNEKLFF	TGTGCCAGCAGTTTAGACAGCTATAATGAAAAACTGTTTTTT
NA	NA	TRBV16	TRBJ1-1	CASSPRLSEAFF	TGTGCCAGCAGCCCACGACTCAGTGAAGCTTTCTTT
TRBD2	NA	TRBV9	TRBJ2-7	CASSAAGGGTYEQYF	TGTGCCAGCAGCGCGGCGGGGGGAGGGACCTACGAGCAGTACTTC
NA	few	TRBV6-6	TRBJ1-4	CASSYLGGVEKLFF	TGTGCCAGCAGTTACCTGGGGGGCGTTGAAAAACTGTTTTTT
TRBD2	few	TRBV28	TRBJ2-4	CAIRRGGGAKNIQYF	TGTGCCATCCGACGGGGCGGGGGGGCCAAAAACATTCAGTACTTC
NA	few	TRBV6-2/TRBV6-3	TRBJ2-7	CASSYGRAPDYEQYF	TGTGCCAGCAGTTACGGGCGGGCTCCAGACTACGAGCAGTACTTC
NA	NA	TRBV5-1	TRBJ1-2	CASSPSGTLYGYTF	TGCGCCAGCAGCCCCTCGGGGACCCTCTATGGCTACACCTTC
TRBD1	NA	TRBV29-1	TRBJ1-4	CSVDRGDEKLFF	TGCAGCGTTGACAGGGGGGATGAAAAACTGTTTTTT
NA	few	TRBV6-4	TRBJ2-3	CASETDTQYF	TGTGCCAGCGAAACAGATACGCAGTATTTT